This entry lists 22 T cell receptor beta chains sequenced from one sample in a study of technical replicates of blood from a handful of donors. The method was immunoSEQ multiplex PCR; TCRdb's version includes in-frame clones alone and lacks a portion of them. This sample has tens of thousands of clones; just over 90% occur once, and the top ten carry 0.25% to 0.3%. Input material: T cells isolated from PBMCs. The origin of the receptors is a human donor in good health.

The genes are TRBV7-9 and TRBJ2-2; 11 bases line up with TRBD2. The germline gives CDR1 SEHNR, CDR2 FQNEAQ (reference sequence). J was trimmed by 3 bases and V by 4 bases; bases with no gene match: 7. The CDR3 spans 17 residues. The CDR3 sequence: CASSSYSLAGDTGELFF. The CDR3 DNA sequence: TGTGCCAGCAGCTCTTACTCACTAGCGGGAGACACCGGGGAGCTGTTTTTT.

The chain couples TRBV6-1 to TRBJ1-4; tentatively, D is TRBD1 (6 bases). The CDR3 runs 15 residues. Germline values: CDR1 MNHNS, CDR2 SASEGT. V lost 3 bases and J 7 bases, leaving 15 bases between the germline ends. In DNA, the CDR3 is TGTGCCAGCAGTGATTTAGGCAGGGGTTTTGAAAAACTGTTTTTT. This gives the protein CASSDLGRGFEKLFF.

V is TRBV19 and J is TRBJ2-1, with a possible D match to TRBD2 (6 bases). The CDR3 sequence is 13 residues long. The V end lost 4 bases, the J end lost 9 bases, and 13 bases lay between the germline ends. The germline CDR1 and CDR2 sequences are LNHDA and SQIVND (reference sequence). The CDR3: CASSTQLAGEQFF. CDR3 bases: TGTGCCAGTAGTACCCAACTAGCCGGTGAGCAGTTCTTC.

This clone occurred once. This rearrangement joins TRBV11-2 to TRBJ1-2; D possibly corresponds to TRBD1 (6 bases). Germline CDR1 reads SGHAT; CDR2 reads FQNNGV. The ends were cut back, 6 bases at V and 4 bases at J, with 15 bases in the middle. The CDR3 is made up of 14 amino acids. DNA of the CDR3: TGTGCCAGCAGGGGAAAAGACAGGAGCTATGGCTACACCTTC. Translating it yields CASRGKDRSYGYTF.

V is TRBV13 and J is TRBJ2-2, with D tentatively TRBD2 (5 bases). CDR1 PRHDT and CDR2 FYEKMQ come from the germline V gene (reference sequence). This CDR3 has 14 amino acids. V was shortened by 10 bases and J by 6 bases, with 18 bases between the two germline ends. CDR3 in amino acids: CAIRYGDQSGELFF. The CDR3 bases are TGTGCCATCCGGTACGGGGATCAGTCCGGGGAGCTGTTTTTT.

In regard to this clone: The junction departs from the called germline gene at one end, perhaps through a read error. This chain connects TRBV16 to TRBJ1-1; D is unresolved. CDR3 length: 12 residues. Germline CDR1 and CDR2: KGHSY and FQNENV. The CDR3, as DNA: TGTGCCAGCAGCGGACTGAATACTGAAGCTTTCTTT. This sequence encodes CASSGLNTEAFF.

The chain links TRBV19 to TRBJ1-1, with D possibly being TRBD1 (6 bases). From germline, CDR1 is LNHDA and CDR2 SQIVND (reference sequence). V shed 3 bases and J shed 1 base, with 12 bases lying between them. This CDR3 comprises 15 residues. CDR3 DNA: TGTGCCAGTAGTATCCTGCCGACAGGGAACACTGAAGCTTTCTTT. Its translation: CASSILPTGNTEAFF.

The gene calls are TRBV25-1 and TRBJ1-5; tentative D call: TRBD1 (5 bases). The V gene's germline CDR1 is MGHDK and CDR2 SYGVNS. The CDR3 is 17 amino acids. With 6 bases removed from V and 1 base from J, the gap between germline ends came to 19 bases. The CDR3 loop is CASRLGHLLVSNQPQHF. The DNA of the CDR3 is TGTGCCAGCAGGCTCGGACACCTCTTAGTAAGCAATCAGCCCCAGCATTTT.

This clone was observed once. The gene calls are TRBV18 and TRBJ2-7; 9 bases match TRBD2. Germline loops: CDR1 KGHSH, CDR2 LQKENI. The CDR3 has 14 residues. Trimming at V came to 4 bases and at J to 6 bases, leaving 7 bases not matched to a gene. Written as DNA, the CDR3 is TGTGCCAGCTCACAGGGAGCGGGAGGTGGCGAGCAGTACTTC. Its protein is CASSQGAGGGEQYF.

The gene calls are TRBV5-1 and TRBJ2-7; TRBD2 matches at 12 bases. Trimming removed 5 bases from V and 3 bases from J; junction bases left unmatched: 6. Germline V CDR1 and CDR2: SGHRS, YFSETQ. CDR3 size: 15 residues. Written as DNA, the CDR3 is TGCGCCAGCAGACCGACTAGCGGGAGTTTCTACGAGCAGTACTTC. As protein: CASRPTSGSFYEQYF.

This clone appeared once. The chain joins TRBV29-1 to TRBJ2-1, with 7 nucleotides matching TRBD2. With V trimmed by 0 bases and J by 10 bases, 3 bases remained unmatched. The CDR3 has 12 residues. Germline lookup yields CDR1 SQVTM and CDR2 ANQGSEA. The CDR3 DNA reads TGCAGCGTTGAAGAGAAGCGGGGCGAGCAGTTCTTC. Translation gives CSVEEKRGEQFF.

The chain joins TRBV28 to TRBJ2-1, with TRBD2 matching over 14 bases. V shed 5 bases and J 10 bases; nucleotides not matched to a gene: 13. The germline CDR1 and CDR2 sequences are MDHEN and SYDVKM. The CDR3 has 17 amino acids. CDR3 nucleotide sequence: TGTGCCAGCAGTCCCCTGGTCCCGGGACTAGCGGGGGACGAGCAGTTCTTC. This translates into CASSPLVPGLAGDEQFF.

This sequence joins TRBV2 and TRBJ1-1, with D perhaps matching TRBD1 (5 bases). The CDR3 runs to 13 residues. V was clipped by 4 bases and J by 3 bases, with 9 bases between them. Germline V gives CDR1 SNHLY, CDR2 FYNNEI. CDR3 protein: CASSGQGYTEAFF. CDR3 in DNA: TGTGCCAGCAGTGGGCAGGGTTACACTGAAGCTTTCTTT.

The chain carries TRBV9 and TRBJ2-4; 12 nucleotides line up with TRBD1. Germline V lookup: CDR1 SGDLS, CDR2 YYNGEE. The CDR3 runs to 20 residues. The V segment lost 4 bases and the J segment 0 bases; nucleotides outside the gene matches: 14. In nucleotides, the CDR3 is TGTGCCAGCAGCCCGGGGGAGGGACAGGGGGCGTTACTAGCCAAAAACATTCAGTACTTC. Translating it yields CASSPGEGQGALLAKNIQYF.

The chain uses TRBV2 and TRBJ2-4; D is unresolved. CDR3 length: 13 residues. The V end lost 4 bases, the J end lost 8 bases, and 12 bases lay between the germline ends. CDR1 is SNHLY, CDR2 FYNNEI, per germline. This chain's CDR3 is CASSAGTMDIQYF. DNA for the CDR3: TGTGCCAGCAGTGCCGGTACGATGGACATTCAGTACTTC.

The CDR3 spells CASSAERDRNYGYTF. DNA of the CDR3: TGTGCCAGCAGCGCCGAGAGGGACAGAAACTATGGCTACACCTTC. V is TRBV7-8 and J is TRBJ1-2; 7 positions match TRBD1. The CDR3 has 15 amino acids. Looked up from germline, CDR1 is SGHVS and CDR2 is FQNEAQ. Losses at the gene ends were 5 bases for V and 2 bases for J; bases not matched to a gene: 8.

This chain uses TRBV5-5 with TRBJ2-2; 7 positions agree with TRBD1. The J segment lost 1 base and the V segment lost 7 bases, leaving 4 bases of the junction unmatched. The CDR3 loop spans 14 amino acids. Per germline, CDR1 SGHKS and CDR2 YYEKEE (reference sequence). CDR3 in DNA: TGTGCCAGCGACAGGGAGTGGAACACCGGGGAGCTGTTTTTT. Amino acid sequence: CASDREWNTGELFF. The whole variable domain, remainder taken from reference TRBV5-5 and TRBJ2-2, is DAGVTQSPTHLIKTRGQQVTLRCSPISGHKSVSWYQQVLGQGPQFIFQYYEKEERGRGNFPDRFSARQFPNYSSELNVNALLLGDSALYLCASDREWNTGELFFGEGSRLTVL.

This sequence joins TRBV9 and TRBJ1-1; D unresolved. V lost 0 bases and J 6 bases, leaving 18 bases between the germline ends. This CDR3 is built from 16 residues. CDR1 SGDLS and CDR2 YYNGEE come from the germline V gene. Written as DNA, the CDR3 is TGTGCCAGCAGCGTAGCCCCAGGAAGTCCTCTTTCTGAAGCTTTCTTT. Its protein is CASSVAPGSPLSEAFF.

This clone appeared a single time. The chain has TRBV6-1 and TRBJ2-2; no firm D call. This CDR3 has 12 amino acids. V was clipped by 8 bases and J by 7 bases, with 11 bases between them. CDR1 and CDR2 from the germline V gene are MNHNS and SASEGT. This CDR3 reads CASGQLLGELFF. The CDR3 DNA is TGTGCCAGCGGGCAACTCCTCGGGGAGCTGTTTTTT.

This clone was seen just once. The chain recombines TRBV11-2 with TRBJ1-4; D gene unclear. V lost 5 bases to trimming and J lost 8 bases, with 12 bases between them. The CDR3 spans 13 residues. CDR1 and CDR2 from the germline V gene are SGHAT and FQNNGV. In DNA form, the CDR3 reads TGTGCCAGCAGCAGGGAGGTAAAGGAAAAACTGTTTTTT. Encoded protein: CASSREVKEKLFF. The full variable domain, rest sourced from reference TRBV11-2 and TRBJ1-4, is EAGVAQSPRYKIIEKRQSVAFWCNPISGHATLYWYQQILGQGPKLLIQFQNNGVVDDSQLPKDRFSAERLKGVDSTLKIQPAKLEDSAVYLCASSREVKEKLFFGSGTQLSVL.

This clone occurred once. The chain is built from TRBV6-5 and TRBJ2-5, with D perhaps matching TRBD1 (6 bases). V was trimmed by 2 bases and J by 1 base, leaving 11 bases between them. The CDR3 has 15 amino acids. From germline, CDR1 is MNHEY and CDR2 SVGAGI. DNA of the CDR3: TGTGCCAGCAGTTACGAGACAGGCCGCCAAGAGACCCAGTACTTC. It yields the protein CASSYETGRQETQYF.

The CDR3 nucleotides are TGTGCCAGCAGCTCGGACAGGGGATCCCACGAGCAGTACTTC. Translation: CASSSDRGSHEQYF. The rearrangement links TRBV7-8 to TRBJ2-7; 9 bases line up with TRBD1. Germline V CDR1 and CDR2: SGHVS, FQNEAQ. The V segment lost 4 bases and the J segment 5 bases; nucleotides outside the gene matches: 6. The CDR3 covers 14 residues.